Detailed here is one T cell receptor beta chain. Its antigen is as yet unknown. These data originate in a study of CD8+ T cells in alopecia areata. Looked up from germline, CDR1 is LNHDA and CDR2 is SQIVND (reference sequence). The CDR3 length is 14 residues. Trimming took 10 bases from V and 10 from J; bases not matched to a gene: 14. Treatment noted: oral pan-JAK inhibitor, 5-10 mg twice daily. Once RNA had been extracted, it was reverse transcribed into cDNA to act as the sequencing template. Measured with immunoSEQ multiplex PCR; TCRdb has only the in-frame clones, and not every one. This table holds around 86,000 clones, more than 65% found once. Regarding the study as a whole: Baseline CD8+ expansion's link to response remains uncertain, as there was one nonresponder.

This TCR derives from a human donor with alopecia areata. V gene TRBV19 combines with J gene TRBJ2-1, with 9 bases fitting TRBD2. Sample: CD8+ T cells sorted from blood, taken around week 42, from a patient treated with tofacitinib. The CDR3 sequence: CATGWASGAGEQFF. The DNA for the CDR3 is TGTGCCACTGGGTGGGCTAGCGGGGCCGGAGAGCAGTTCTTC.